The 9 T cell receptor beta chains below come from one sample, sequenced in a study of blood T cells in healthy people across ages. A second about 7 to 12 cycle PCR used barcoded and J-beta primers. Using its own MiXCR run on the 5' RACE reads, TCRdb lists one record per CDR3 protein. The table shows hundreds of thousands of distinct CDR3 sequences, with 58% occurring only once. What was sequenced was blood. Receptor source: a young man in good health.

The CDR3 reads CASSPGRHYEQYF. The CDR3 nucleotides are TGTGCCAGCAGCCCCGGGCGACACTACGAGCAGTACTTC. V usage is TRBV3-1 and J usage is TRBJ2-7; D ambiguous. This CDR3 has 13 residues. The germline CDR1 and CDR2 sequences are LGHDT and YNNKEL (reference sequence). V lost 4 bases and J lost 3, with 10 bases in between.

The rearrangement uses TRBV30 and TRBJ2-7; 9 nucleotides align to TRBD1. CDR3 size: 14 residues. Germline CDR1 is GTSNPN and CDR2 is SVGIG (reference sequence). The trim removed 0 bases at V and 5 bases at J, leaving 5 bases unmatched. DNA of the CDR3: TGTGCCTGGAGTGTAGGACAGGGGTACAACGAGCAGTACTTC. It yields the protein CAWSVGQGYNEQYF. Full variable domain (missing parts from reference TRBV30 and TRBJ2-7): SQTIHQWPATLVQPVGSPLSLECTVEGTSNPNLYWYRQAAGRGLQLLFYSVGIGQISSEVPQNLSASRPQDRQFILSSKKLLLSDSGFYLCAWSVGQGYNEQYFGPGTRLTVT.

This clonotype was seen more than once but under ten times. The V call is TRBV24-1, the J call TRBJ2-5; tentative D call: TRBD1 (6 bases). The assigned J gene may be wrong: the sequence end matches TRBJ2-7 better. The V gene's germline CDR1 is KGHDR and CDR2 SFDVKD. This CDR3 has 13 amino acids. The CDR3 DNA reads TGTGCCACCAGTGAATGTACAGGGTGCGAGCAGTACTTC. Its translation is CATSECTGCEQYF.

CDR3 nucleotides: TGTGCCAGCAGTCCCGGACGGAGCTCCTACGAGCAGTACTTC. As protein: CASSPGRSSYEQYF. V gene TRBV6-5 combines with J gene TRBJ2-7; no clear D gene. V was trimmed by 5 bases and J by 0 bases, leaving 11 bases between them. Germline lookup yields CDR1 MNHEY and CDR2 SVGAGI. CDR3 length: 14 residues.

The chain links TRBV11-2 to TRBJ2-3, with a possible D match to TRBD1 (6 bases). Germline V gene data show CDR1 as SGHAT and CDR2 as FQNNGV. The CDR3 has 15 residues. V was cut by 5 bases and J by 2 bases, with 14 bases left in between. This CDR3 reads CASSPSTGPTDTQYF. The CDR3 DNA reads TGTGCCAGCAGCCCATCCACAGGGCCCACAGATACGCAGTATTTT.

This chain uses TRBV4-3 with TRBJ1-4; the match to TRBD1 covers 7 bases. The CDR3 is 15 residues long. V lost 2 bases and J lost 3; bases outside the gene matches: 3. Looked up from germline, CDR1 is LGHNA and CDR2 is YSLEER. In DNA, the CDR3 is TGCGCCAGCAGCCAACCGGGACAGTCTAATGAAAAACTGTTTTTT. Translated: CASSQPGQSNEKLFF.

This clonotype was found a few times. The CDR3 spells CASSLPGVVHEQYF. CDR3 nucleotides: TGTGCCAGCAGTTTGCCAGGGGTGGTCCACGAGCAGTACTTC. The chain links TRBV28 to TRBJ2-7, with D possibly TRBD1 on 6 matching bases. Germline V gives CDR1 MDHEN, CDR2 SYDVKM. V was pared by 3 bases and J by 5 bases, with 14 bases between. The CDR3 has 14 amino acids.

Remarks on this clonotype: A much bigger clone sits one base away, suggesting this may be a read error. The V call is TRBV11-1, the J call TRBJ2-2, with D unclear. Trimming cost V 3 bases and J 7 bases, with 3 bases left between them. Germline V CDR1 and CDR2: SGHAT, FQDESV (reference sequence). CDR3 length: 11 residues. The DNA for the CDR3 is TGTGCCAGCAGCTTGCTCGGGGAGCTGTTTTTT. Its protein product is CASSLLGELFF.

This chain joins TRBV5-1 and TRBJ1-6; 9 bases map to TRBD1. J gave up 7 bases and V 5 bases, and 4 bases lay outside the gene matches. The germline CDR1 and CDR2 sequences are SGHRS and YFSETQ. The CDR3 extends over 14 amino acids. CDR3 coding DNA: TGCGCCAGCAGAACCGGGACAGGGAATTCACCCCTCCACTTT. Translating gives CASRTGTGNSPLHF.